Listed below are T cell receptor beta chains from one sample, sequenced in a study of T cell responses to AZD1222 COVID-19 vaccine. The repertoire was sequenced with immunoSEQ multiplex PCR; TCRdb's copy has only in-frame clones and lacks some. The sample lists 150,000 or so clones, roughly 90% occurring once. The sample was peripheral blood, taken 28 days after the second AZD1222 dose. The origin of the receptors is an adult who received the AZD1222 COVID-19 vaccine. Each CDR3 is given with its conserved first and last residue. A D gene is named only where the DNA matches it firmly. The size field is filled for only some rows; it gives once, few, many or a size class.

j_call	v_call	clone_size	d_call	cdr3_aa	cdr3_nt
TRBJ2-3	TRBV13	.	.	CASSLTATHTQYF	TGTGCCAGCAGCCTGACAGCGACTCATACGCAGTATTTT
TRBJ1-5	TRBV28	.	.	CASIIRGTTGQPQHF	TGTGCCAGCATCATACGGGGGACGACCGGGCAGCCCCAGCATTTT
TRBJ2-5	TRBV19	.	.	CASSRSRDNRQETQYF	TGTGCCAGTAGTCGCTCCCGGGACAATCGCCAAGAGACCCAGTACTTC
TRBJ2-7	TRBV7-6	.	TRBD1	CASSQGTAISYEQYF	TGTGCCAGCAGCCAAGGGACAGCGATTTCCTACGAGCAGTACTTC
TRBJ1-2	TRBV27	.	.	CASSFARSYGYTF	TGTGCCAGCAGTTTCGCCAGGAGCTATGGCTACACCTTC
TRBJ2-1	TRBV24-1	.	.	CATSDPTRRAYNEQFF	TGTGCCACCAGTGATCCGACTAGGAGAGCCTACAATGAGCAGTTCTTC
TRBJ1-1	TRBV12-3/TRBV12-4	.	.	CASNHGLNTEAFF	TGTGCCAGCAATCACGGGCTGAACACTGAAGCTTTCTTT
TRBJ1-4	TRBV19	.	.	CASSTSGQWLEKLFF	TGTGCCAGTAGTACCTCCGGACAGTGGCTTGAAAAACTGTTTTTT
TRBJ1-3	TRBV28	once	TRBD1	CATRQGAGNTIYF	TGTGCCACAAGACAGGGGGCTGGAAACACCATATATTTT
TRBJ1-4	TRBV6-6	few	.	CASSSHSTNEKLFF	TGTGCCAGCAGCTCACACTCAACTAATGAAAAACTGTTTTTT
TRBJ2-5	TRBV7-9	.	TRBD2	CASSLGTSGGETQYF	TGTGCCAGCAGCCTAGGGACTAGCGGGGGTGAGACCCAGTACTTC
TRBJ1-6	TRBV5-4	.	TRBD1	CASSLGGTGGNSPLHF	TGTGCCAGCAGCTTGGGGGGCACAGGGGGGAATTCACCCCTCCACTTT
TRBJ2-6	TRBV9	.	TRBD2	CASSVTSGSGANVLTF	TGTGCCAGCAGCGTGACTAGCGGATCTGGGGCCAACGTCCTGACTTTC
TRBJ2-1	TRBV20-1	.	.	CSASGRTSYNEQFF	TGCAGTGCTAGTGGGCGTACCTCCTACAATGAGCAGTTCTTC
TRBJ2-2	TRBV7-3	.	.	CASSSANTGELFF	TGTGCCAGCAGCTCCGCGAACACCGGGGAGCTGTTTTTT
TRBJ1-2	TRBV5-1	.	.	CASSLREGEEYGYTF	TGCGCCAGCAGCTTGCGAGAAGGGGAAGAATATGGCTACACCTTC
TRBJ2-7	TRBV5-1	.	TRBD1	CASSSWDRESYEQYF	TGCGCCAGCAGCTCGTGGGACAGGGAAAGCTACGAGCAGTACTTC
TRBJ1-5	TRBV19	.	.	CASSPGAIANQPQHF	TGTGCCAGTAGTCCGGGGGCGATAGCCAATCAGCCCCAGCATTTT
TRBJ2-1	TRBV6-5	.	.	CASSYGGGGSYNEQFF	TGTGCCAGCAGTTACGGGGGAGGGGGCTCCTACAATGAGCAGTTCTTC
TRBJ2-7	TRBV12-3/TRBV12-4	.	TRBD1	CASSPDRVEQYF	TGTGCCAGCAGCCCGGACAGGGTCGAGCAGTACTTC
TRBJ1-2	TRBV6-5	.	.	CASSYSPTGTAYGYTF	TGTGCCAGCAGTTACTCGCCGACCGGGACGGCCTATGGCTACACCTTC
TRBJ2-3	TRBV18	.	TRBD2	CASSPSGGRFSTDTQYF	TGTGCCAGCTCACCATCGGGAGGAAGGTTTAGCACAGATACGCAGTATTTT
TRBJ2-5	TRBV11-2	.	TRBD1	CASSHTAGQAIWETQYF	TGTGCCAGCAGCCACACTGCGGGACAGGCAATCTGGGAGACCCAGTACTTC
TRBJ2-7	TRBV6-5	once	TRBD1	CASSSGQGARIEQYF	TGTGCCAGCAGTTCGGGACAGGGGGCGAGGATCGAGCAGTACTTC
TRBJ1-6	TRBV19	.	TRBD1	CATGTGISWAPLHF	TGTGCCACCGGGACAGGGATCAGTTGGGCACCCCTCCACTTT
TRBJ2-3	TRBV6-2/TRBV6-3	once	.	CASSRSFHWNF	TGTGCCAGCAGTAGATCATTCCACTGGAATTTT
TRBJ2-3	TRBV18	.	TRBD2	CASSPTSGETDTQYF	TGTGCCAGCTCACCCACTAGCGGCGAGACAGATACGCAGTATTTT
TRBJ2-7	TRBV7-5	.	.	CARSLVGLDTSGTYEQYF	TGTGCCAGAAGCTTAGTAGGTCTTGATACTAGCGGGACCTACGAGCAGTACTTC
TRBJ1-1	TRBV29-1	.	.	CSVKSRVSGTEAFF	TGCAGCGTTAAATCCAGGGTCTCGGGCACTGAAGCTTTCTTT
TRBJ2-1	TRBV7-9	.	.	CASDAVVGPNEQFF	TGTGCCAGCGACGCGGTAGTAGGTCCCAATGAGCAGTTCTTC
TRBJ2-7	TRBV28	.	.	CASSFAGIVPYEQYF	TGTGCCAGCAGTTTTGCAGGCATCGTTCCCTACGAGCAGTACTTC
TRBJ1-6	TRBV27	.	TRBD1	CASRGTGGGSPLHF	TGTGCCAGCAGGGGAACAGGGGGAGGTTCACCCCTCCACTTT
TRBJ2-5	TRBV5-1	.	.	CASARGPRSQETQYF	TGCGCCAGCGCACGCGGTCCGCGGAGCCAAGAGACCCAGTACTTC